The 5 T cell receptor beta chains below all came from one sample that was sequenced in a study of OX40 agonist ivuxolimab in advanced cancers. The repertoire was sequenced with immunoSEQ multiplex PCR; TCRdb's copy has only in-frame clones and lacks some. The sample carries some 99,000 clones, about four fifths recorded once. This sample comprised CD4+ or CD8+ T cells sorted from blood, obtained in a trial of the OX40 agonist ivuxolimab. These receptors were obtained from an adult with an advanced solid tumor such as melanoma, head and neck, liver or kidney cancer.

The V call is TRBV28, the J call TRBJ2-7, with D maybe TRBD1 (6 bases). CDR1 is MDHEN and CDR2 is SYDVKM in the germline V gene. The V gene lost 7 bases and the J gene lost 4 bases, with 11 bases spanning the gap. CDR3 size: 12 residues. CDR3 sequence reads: CASNAGEYEQYF. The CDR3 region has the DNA TGTGCCAGCAATGCAGGGGAATACGAGCAGTACTTC. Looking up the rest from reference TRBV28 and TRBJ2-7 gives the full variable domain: DVKVTQSSRYLVKRTGEKVFLECVQDMDHENMFWYRQDPGLGLRLIYFSYDVKMKEKGDIPEGYSVSREKKERFSLILESASTNQTSMYLCASNAGEYEQYFGPGTRLTVT.

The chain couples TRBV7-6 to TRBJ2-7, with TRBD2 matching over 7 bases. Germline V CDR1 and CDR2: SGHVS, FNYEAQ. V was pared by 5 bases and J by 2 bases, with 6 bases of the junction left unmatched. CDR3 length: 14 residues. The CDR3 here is CASSLSGATYEQYF. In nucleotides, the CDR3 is TGTGCCAGCAGCCTAAGCGGGGCCACCTACGAGCAGTACTTC. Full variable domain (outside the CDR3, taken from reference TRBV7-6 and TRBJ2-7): GAGVSQSPRYKVTKRGQDVALRCDPISGHVSLYWYRQALGQGPEFLTYFNYEAQQDKSGLPNDRFSAERPEGSISTLTIQRTEQRDSAMYRCASSLSGATYEQYFGPGTRLTVT.

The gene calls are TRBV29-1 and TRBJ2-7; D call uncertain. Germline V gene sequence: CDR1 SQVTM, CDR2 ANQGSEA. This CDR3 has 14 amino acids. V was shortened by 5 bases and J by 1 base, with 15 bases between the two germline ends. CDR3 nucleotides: TGCAGCGTTTCGCGGTCCTCGGATTCCTACGAGCAGTACTTC. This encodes CSVSRSSDSYEQYF.

The CDR3 spells CASSQEIIGVDSYEQYF. CDR3 in DNA: TGCGCCAGCAGCCAAGAAATAATAGGGGTGGACTCCTACGAGCAGTACTTC. V usage is TRBV4-3 and J usage is TRBJ2-7; perhaps TRBD1 as D (5 bases). The V end was cut by 0 bases, the J end by 0 bases, with 15 bases between. Germline CDR1 LGHNA, CDR2 YSLEER. The CDR3 is made up of 17 amino acids.

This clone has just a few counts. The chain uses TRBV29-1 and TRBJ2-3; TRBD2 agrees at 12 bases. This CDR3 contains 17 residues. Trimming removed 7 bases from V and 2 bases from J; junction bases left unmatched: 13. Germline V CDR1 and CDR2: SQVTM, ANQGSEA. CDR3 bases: TGCAGCGCTAGGTATTTGACTAGCGGGGGAGCCACAGATACGCAGTATTTT. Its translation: CSARYLTSGGATDTQYF.